The text below deals with one TCR beta chain. This entry comes from a study of blood T cell repertoires in COVID-19. Study context: In each case, the material was cDNA or gDNA derived from T cells, B-cell-depleted T cells, or PBMCs.

How the authors handled the data: Amplification from reference gene primers served as the basis for estimated nucleated cell counts. The data were produced by immunoSEQ multiplex PCR, yet TCRdb's version contains in-frame clones alone and is incomplete. V and J calls plus clone size are reproduced from that table; the DNA served to infer D and trimming. Among some 350,000 clones, 80% to 90% were seen once, and the ten largest hold more than 0.8%. Either two negative PCRs, clearance, or symptom resolution qualified Cohort 3 donors as recovered. The sequenced material came from PBMCs or T cells enriched from blood (not recorded which). The source of this sequence is a man younger than 35 who had recovered from COVID-19.

CDR3 nucleotide sequence: TGTGCCAGCAGCTTAGCTGCCAGGGACTATGGCTACACCTTC. It yields the protein CASSLAARDYGYTF. This chain uses TRBV7-2 with TRBJ1-2; maybe TRBD1 (5 bases). The germline V and J ends were trimmed by 0 bases and 3 bases, with 8 bases remaining between them. This CDR3 contains 14 residues. CDR1 and CDR2 from the germline V gene are SGHTA and FQGNSA.